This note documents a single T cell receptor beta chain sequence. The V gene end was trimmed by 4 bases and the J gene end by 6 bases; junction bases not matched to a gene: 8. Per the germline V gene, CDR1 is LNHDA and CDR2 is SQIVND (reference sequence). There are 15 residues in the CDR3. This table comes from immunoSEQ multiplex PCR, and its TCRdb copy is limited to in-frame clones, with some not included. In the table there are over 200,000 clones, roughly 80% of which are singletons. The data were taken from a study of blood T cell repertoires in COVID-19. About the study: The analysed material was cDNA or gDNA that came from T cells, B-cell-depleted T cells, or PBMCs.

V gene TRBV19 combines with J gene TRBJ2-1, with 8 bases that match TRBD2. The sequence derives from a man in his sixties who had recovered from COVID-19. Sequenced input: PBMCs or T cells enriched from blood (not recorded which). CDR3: CASSTPGLGLNEQFF. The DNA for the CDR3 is TGTGCCAGTAGTACCCCGGGACTAGGCCTCAATGAGCAGTTCTTC.